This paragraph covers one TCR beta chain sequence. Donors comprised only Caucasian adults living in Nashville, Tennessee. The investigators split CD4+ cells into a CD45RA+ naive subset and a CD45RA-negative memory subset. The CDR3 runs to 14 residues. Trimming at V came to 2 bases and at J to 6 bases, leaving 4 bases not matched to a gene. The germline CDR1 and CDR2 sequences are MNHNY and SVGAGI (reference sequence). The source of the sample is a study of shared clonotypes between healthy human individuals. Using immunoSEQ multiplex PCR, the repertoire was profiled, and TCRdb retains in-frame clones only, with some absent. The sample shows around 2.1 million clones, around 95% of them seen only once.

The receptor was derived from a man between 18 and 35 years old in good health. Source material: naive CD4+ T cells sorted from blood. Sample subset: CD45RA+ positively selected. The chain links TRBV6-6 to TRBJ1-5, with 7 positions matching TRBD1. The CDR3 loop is CASSYLTGSQPQHF. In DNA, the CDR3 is TGTGCCAGCAGTTACCTGACAGGGTCTCAGCCCCAGCATTTT.